These 7 T cell receptor beta chains came from one sample sequenced in a study of cytomegalovirus exposure and HLA in healthy donors. The PCR used 60 Vbeta and 13 Jbeta primers. Generated by immunoSEQ multiplex PCR, the TCRdb table keeps only in-frame clones and is missing some. The data hold more than 95,000 clones, with around 78% observed a single time. Material: PBMCs. All receptors come from a man aged 35 to 55 in good health and CMV-seronegative.

The chain combines TRBV27 with TRBJ2-1; TRBD1 agrees at 9 bases. The CDR3 runs to 15 residues. V was pared by 0 bases and J by 5 bases, with 2 bases of the junction left unmatched. Looked up from germline, CDR1 is MNHEY and CDR2 is SMNVEV (reference sequence). CDR3 sequence: CASSLSDRGNNEQFF. CDR3 sequence (DNA): TGTGCCAGCAGTTTATCGGACAGGGGTAACAATGAGCAGTTCTTC.

In its sample, this clone was seen once. The rearrangement uses TRBV4-2 and TRBJ1-1; 7 bases align to TRBD1. CDR1 and CDR2 from the germline V gene are LGHNA and YNFKEQ. The CDR3 spans 15 residues. J was trimmed by 5 bases and V by 4 bases; bases with no gene match: 10. Here the CDR3 DNA reads TGTGCCAGCAGCCCGAGGACAGGATCTGGTACTGAAGCTTTCTTT. Amino acids: CASSPRTGSGTEAFF.

The chain uses TRBV6-5 and TRBJ1-1; 8 positions agree with TRBD1. Unmatched junction bases numbered 10, after V lost 2 bases and J lost 11 bases. This CDR3 region has 14 residues. Germline V CDR1 and CDR2: MNHEY, SVGAGI. The CDR3 loop is CASSYAGTGGSAFF. In DNA form, the CDR3 reads TGTGCCAGCAGTTACGCCGGGACAGGAGGTTCGGCTTTCTTT.

The rearrangement joins TRBV5-4 to TRBJ1-1, with D perhaps TRBD1 (5 bases). V was clipped by 2 bases and J by 5 bases, with 13 bases between them. Germline loops: CDR1 SGHNT, CDR2 YYREEE (reference sequence). The length of the CDR3 is 14 residues. CDR3: CASSFSARGTEAFF. In nucleotides, the CDR3 is TGTGCCAGCAGCTTTAGTGCAAGGGGTACTGAAGCTTTCTTT.

The rearrangement joins TRBV2 to TRBJ2-7, with D unresolved. The CDR3 length is 12 residues. Germline CDR1 and CDR2: SNHLY and FYNNEI. V was trimmed by 7 bases and J by 0 bases, leaving 7 bases between them. The CDR3 here is CASIATSYEQYF. The DNA for the CDR3 is TGTGCCAGCATAGCTACCTCCTACGAGCAGTACTTC.

The gene calls are TRBV19 and TRBJ2-5; 10 bases match TRBD1. The CDR3 has 14 residues. CDR1 is LNHDA and CDR2 is SQIVND in the germline V gene (reference sequence). Trimming removed 10 bases from V and 7 bases from J; junction bases left unmatched: 12. The CDR3 DNA reads as TGTGCCACACAAGCCGGGACAGGGGCACGGACCCAGTACTTC. Translating it yields CATQAGTGARTQYF.

V and J are TRBV30 and TRBJ1-1; unclear D gene. This CDR3 region has 13 residues. The germline CDR1 and CDR2 sequences are GTSNPN and SVGIG (reference sequence). The CDR3 nucleotides read TGTGCTACCGACGGGGAAACCTACACTGAAGCTTTCTTT. This codes for CATDGETYTEAFF.